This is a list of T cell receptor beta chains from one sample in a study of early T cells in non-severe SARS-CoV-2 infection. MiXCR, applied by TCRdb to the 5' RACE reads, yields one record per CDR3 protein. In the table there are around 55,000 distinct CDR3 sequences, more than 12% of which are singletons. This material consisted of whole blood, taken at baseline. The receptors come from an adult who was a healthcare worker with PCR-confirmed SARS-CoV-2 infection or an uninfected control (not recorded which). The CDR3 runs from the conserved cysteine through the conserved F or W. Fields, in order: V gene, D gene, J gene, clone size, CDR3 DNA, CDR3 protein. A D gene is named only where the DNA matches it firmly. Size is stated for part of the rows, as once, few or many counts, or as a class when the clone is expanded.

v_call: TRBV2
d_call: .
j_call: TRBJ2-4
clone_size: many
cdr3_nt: TGTGCCAGCAGTGAATCGCAGAGAATAGTTTCGGACATTCAGTACTTC
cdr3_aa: CASSESQRIVSDIQYF

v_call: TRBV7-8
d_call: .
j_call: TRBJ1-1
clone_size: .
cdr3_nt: TGTGCCAGCAGCTCCGACGCCCCTATAAGCAGCACTGAAGCTTTCTTT
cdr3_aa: CASSSDAPISSTEAFF

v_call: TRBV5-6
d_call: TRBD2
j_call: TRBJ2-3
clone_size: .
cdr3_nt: TGTGCCAGCAGCCGGAGGACTAGCGGGGGGGCTAGCACAGATACGCAGTATTTT
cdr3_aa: CASSRRTSGGASTDTQYF

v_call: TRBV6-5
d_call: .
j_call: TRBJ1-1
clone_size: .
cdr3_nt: TGTGCCAGCACCCCACAGTGGAACACTGAAGCTTTCTTT
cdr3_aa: CASTPQWNTEAFF

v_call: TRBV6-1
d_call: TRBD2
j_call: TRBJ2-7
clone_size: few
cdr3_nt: TGTGCCAGCAAGGGAACAAATGGACTAGGCGAGCAGTACTTC
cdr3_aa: CASKGTNGLGEQYF

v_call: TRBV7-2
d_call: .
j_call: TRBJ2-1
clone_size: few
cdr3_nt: TGTGCCAGCAGCTTAGGACTCTACAATGAGCAGTTCTTC
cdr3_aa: CASSLGLYNEQFF

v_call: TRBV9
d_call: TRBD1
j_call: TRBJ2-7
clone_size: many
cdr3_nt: TGTGCCAGCAGCTCACGGACAGGGACCTACGAGCAGTACTTC
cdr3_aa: CASSSRTGTYEQYF

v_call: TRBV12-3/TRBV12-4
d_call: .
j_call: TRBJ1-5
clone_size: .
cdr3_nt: TGTGCCAGCAGTTCTTTTAATCAGCCCCAGCATTTT
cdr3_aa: CASSSFNQPQHF

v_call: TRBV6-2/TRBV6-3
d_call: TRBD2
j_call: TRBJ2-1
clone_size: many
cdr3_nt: TGTGCCAGCAGTTACTCCGGTGGCGGGGGGGTTCTCTCCACCTACAATGAGCAGTTCTTC
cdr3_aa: CASSYSGGGGVLSTYNEQFF

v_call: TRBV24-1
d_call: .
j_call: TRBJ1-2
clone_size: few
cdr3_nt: TGTGCCACCAGTGATAGGCGCGCCTCGGAGGTAAACTATGGCTACACCTTC
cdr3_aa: CATSDRRASEVNYGYTF

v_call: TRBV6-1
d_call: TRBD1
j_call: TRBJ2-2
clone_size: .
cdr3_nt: TGTGCCAGCAAACCCCGGGACAGGGATGCCGGGGAGCTGTTTTTT
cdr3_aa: CASKPRDRDAGELFF

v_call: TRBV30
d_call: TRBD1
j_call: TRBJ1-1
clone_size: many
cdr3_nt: TGTGCCTGGGGGACAGGGCCGAACACTGAAGCTTTCTTT
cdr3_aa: CAWGTGPNTEAFF

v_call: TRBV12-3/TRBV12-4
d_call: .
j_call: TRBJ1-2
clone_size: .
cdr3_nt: TGTGCCAGCAGTTTGGGGGTGAACGGCTACACCTTC
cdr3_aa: CASSLGVNGYTF

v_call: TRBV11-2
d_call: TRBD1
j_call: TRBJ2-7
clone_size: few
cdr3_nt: TGTGCCAGGAACCTGGGACAGAACCCTCGGGAGCAGTACTTC
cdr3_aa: CARNLGQNPREQYF

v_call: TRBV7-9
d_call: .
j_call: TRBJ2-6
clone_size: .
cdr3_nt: TGTGCCAGCAGCTTTAGACAGCCTAGGGCTGGGGCCAACGTCCTGACTTTC
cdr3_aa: CASSFRQPRAGANVLTF

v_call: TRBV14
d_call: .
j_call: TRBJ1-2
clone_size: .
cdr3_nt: TGTGCCAGCAGCCAAGCGCGGTTACATGGCTACACCTTC
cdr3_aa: CASSQARLHGYTF

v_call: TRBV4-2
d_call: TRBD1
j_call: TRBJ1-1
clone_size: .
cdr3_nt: TGTGCCAGCAGCCAACCCGAGGGGGCAGGGGGGAACACTGAAGCTTTCTTT
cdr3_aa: CASSQPEGAGGNTEAFF

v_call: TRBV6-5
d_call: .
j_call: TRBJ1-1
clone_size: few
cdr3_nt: TGTGCCAGCAGACAAGGACCGGGAACTGAAGCTTTCTTT
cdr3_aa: CASRQGPGTEAFF

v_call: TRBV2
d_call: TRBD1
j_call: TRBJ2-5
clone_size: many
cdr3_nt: TGTGCCAGCGGGTTCGATCGACAGGGGGGAGAGACCCAGTACTTC
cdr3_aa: CASGFDRQGGETQYF

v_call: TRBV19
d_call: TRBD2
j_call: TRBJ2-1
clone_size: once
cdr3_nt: TGTGCCAGTAGAGGTTCTAGCGGGAGATACAATGAGCAGTTCTTC
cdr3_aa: CASRGSSGRYNEQFF

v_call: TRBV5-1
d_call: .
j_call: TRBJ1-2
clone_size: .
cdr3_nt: TGCGCCAGCGCTATGGAAGGAACCTATGGCTACACCTTC
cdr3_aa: CASAMEGTYGYTF

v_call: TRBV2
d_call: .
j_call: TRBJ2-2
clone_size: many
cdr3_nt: TGTGCCAGCAGTGTTAAGGGGCCCCCGAGGACCGGGGAGCTGTTTTTT
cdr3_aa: CASSVKGPPRTGELFF

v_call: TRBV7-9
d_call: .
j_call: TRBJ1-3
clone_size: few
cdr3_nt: TGTGCCAGCAGCTTAATAGGGCAGGGGAGCTCTGGAAACACCATATATTTT
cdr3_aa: CASSLIGQGSSGNTIYF

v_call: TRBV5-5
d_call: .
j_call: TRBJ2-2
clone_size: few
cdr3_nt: TGTGCCAGCAGCTTCGAGGCAGGGCAGAACACCGGGGAGCTGTTTTTT
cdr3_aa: CASSFEAGQNTGELFF

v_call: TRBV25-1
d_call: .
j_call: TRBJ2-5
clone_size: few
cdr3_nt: TGTGCCAGCGCCCAAGAGACCCAGTACTTC
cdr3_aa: CASAQETQYF

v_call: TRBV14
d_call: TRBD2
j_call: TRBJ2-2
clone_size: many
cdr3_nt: TGTGCCAGCAGCAAAGTCCCCCCAGCGGGGGGCGGGGAGCTGTTTTTT
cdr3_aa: CASSKVPPAGGGELFF

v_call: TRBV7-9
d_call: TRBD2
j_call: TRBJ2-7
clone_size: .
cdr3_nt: TGTGCCAGCAGCTTAGGAACTAGCGGGAAACTCGAGCAGTACTTC
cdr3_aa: CASSLGTSGKLEQYF

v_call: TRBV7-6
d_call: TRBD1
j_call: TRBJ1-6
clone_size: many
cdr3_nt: TGTGCCAGCAGCTTGGACAGGGGCGAAGATTCACCCCTCCACTTT
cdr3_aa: CASSLDRGEDSPLHF

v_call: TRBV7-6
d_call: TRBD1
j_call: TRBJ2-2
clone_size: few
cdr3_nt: TGTGCCAGCACTCCAAGGCTCAGGGGGCAGGGCGGGGAGCTGTTTTTT
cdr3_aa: CASTPRLRGQGGELFF

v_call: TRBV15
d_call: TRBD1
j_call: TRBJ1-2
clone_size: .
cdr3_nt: TGTGCCACCAGCAGAGATCGGACAGGCACCGGCTACACCTTC
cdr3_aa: CATSRDRTGTGYTF

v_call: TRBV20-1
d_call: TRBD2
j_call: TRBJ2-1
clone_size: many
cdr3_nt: TGCAGTGCTAGAGGGGGTCTCAGACTAGCGGGCAACAATGAGCAGTTCTTC
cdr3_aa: CSARGGLRLAGNNEQFF

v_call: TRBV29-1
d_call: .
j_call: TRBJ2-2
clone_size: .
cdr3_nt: TGCAGCGTTGAGGAGGTCCCCCACACCGGGGAGCTGTTTTTT
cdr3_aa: CSVEEVPHTGELFF

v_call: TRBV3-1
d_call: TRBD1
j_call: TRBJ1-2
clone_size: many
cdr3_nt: TGTGCCAGCAGCCACCAGGGACAGGGGGCTGTCTACACCTTC
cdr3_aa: CASSHQGQGAVYTF

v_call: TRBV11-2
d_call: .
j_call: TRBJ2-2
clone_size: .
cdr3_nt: TGTGCCAGCAGCTTAGAAGGGATGGGGCCCGGGGAGCTGTTTTTT
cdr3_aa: CASSLEGMGPGELFF

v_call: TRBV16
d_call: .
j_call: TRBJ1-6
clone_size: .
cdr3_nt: TGTGCCAGCAGCAAATCCGGGACGCCACTCCACTTT
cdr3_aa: CASSKSGTPLHF

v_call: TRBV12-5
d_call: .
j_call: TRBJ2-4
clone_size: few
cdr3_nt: TGTGCTAGTGGTTTGGCAGGGACGTCACAGTACTTC
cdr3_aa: CASGLAGTSQYF

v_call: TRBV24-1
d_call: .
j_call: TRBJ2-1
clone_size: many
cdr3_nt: TGTGCCACCAGTGACCGCTCAGGGGGGGTTTCCTACAATGAGCAGTTCTTC
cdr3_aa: CATSDRSGGVSYNEQFF

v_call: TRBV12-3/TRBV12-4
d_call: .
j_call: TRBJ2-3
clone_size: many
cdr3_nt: TGTGCCAGCAGCGACACAGATACGCAGTACTTT
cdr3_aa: CASSDTDTQYF

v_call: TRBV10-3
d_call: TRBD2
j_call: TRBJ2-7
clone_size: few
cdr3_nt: TGTGCCACCCAAGCGGGAGGGTGGTACGAGCAGTACTTC
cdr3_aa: CATQAGGWYEQYF

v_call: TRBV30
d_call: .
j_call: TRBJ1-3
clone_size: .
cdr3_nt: TGTGCCTGTACGACAGGCAACTCTGGAAACACCATATATTTT
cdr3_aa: CACTTGNSGNTIYF

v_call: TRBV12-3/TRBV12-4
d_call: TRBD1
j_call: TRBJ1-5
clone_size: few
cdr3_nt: TGTGCCAGCAGTTTAAACCAGGGGGGGGATCAGCCCCAGCATTTT
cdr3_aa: CASSLNQGGDQPQHF

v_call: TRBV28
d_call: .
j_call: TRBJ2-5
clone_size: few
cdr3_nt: TGTGCCAGCACTAGAGCCGCGTGGGAGACCCAGTACTTC
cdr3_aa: CASTRAAWETQYF

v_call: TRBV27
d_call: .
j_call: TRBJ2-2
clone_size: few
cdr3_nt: TGTGCCAGCAGTTTACTGCCGAACACCGGGGAGCTGTTTTTT
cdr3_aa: CASSLLPNTGELFF

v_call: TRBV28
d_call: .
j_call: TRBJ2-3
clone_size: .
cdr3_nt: TGTGCCAGCAGTCTACAGGGCCCAGATACGCAGTATTTT
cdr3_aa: CASSLQGPDTQYF

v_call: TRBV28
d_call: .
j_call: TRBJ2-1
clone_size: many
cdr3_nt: TGTGCCAGCAGTTTACCCCCATACAATGAGCAGTTCTTC
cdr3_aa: CASSLPPYNEQFF

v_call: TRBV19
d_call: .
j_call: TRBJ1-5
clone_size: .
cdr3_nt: TGTGCCAGTAAAGGGCCCTACAATCAGCCCCAGCATTTT
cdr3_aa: CASKGPYNQPQHF

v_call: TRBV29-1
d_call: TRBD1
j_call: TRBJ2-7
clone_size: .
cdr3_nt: TGCAGCGTTGGGGAATGGACAGGGGCAAGCTCCTACGAGCAGTACTTC
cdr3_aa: CSVGEWTGASSYEQYF

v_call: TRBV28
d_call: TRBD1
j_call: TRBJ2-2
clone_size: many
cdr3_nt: TGTGCCAGCAGTTTCGCCGGACAGGGAAACGGGGAGCTGTTTTTT
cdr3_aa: CASSFAGQGNGELFF

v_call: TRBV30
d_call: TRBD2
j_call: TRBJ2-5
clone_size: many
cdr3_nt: TGTGCCTGGAGACAGAGGCGGGGGAGCCAAGAGACCCAGTACTTC
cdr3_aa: CAWRQRRGSQETQYF

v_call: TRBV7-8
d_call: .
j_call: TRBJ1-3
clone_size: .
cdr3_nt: TGTGCCAGCAGCTTAAACAGGGACTCTGGAAACACCATATATTTT
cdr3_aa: CASSLNRDSGNTIYF

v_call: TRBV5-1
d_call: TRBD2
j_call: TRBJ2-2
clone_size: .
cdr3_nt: TGCGCCAGCAGCGCGGGACTAGCGAGGGTCGGGGAGCTGTTTTTT
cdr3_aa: CASSAGLARVGELFF

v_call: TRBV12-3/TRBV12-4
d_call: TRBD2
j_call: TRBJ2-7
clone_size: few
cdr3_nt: TGTGCCAGCAGCCTGGGACTAGCGGCCTCAGGCTACGAGCAGTACTTC
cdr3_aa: CASSLGLAASGYEQYF

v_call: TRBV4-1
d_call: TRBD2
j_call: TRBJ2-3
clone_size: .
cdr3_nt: TGCGCCAGCAGCGAAGGTCTAGCGGGGGCCATCACAGATACGCAGTATTTT
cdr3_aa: CASSEGLAGAITDTQYF

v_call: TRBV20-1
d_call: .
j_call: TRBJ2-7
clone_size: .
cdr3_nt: TGCAGCGAACAGCAACAGGGTGCTGCCTACGAGCAGTACTTC
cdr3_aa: CSEQQQGAAYEQYF

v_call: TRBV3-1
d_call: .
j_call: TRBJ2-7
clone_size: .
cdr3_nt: TGTGCCAGCACAAGCACAACGGACGAGCAGTACTTC
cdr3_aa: CASTSTTDEQYF

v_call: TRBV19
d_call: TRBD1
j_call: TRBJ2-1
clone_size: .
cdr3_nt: TGTGCCAGTAGTAGACAGGGGATTGAGCAGTTCTTC
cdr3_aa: CASSRQGIEQFF

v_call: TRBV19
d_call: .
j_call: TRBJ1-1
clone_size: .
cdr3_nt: TGTGCCAGTAGTATAGTCCTTTGGAACACTGAAGCTTTCTTT
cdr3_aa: CASSIVLWNTEAFF

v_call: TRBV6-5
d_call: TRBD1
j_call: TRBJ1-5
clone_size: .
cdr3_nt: TGTGCCAGCAGATCCGGACAGGTCTACAATCAGCCCCAGCATTTT
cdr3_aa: CASRSGQVYNQPQHF